A single sample is the source of the 23 T cell receptor beta chains below, sequenced in a study of cytomegalovirus exposure and HLA in healthy donors. PCR employed 60 Vbeta and 13 Jbeta primers. The table came from immunoSEQ multiplex PCR; TCRdb's copy has only in-frame clones and leaves some out. Found here are about 160,000 clones, roughly 80% of them singletons; the top ten hold approximately 7%. The specimen sequenced was PBMCs. These receptors were collected from a woman in her twenties or thirties in good health and CMV-seropositive.

The chain couples TRBV6-4 to TRBJ1-2; TRBD1 agrees at 8 bases. Germline assignment: CDR1 MRHNA and CDR2 SNTAGT. The CDR3 is 13 residues long. V shed 5 bases and J 7 bases; nucleotides not matched to a gene: 6. The CDR3 bases are TGTGCCAGCAGTCGGGACAGGTTCTCTGGCTACACCTTC. It is translated as CASSRDRFSGYTF.

The J gene is TRBJ1-1, the V gene TRBV23-1, with TRBD1 identical over 10 bases. TRBV23-1 is marked as an open reading frame, function uncertain. The V gene end was trimmed by 4 bases and the J gene end by 6 bases; junction bases not matched to a gene: 11. The CDR3 contains 16 residues. CDR3 coding DNA: TGCGCCAGCAGTCCCACTAACCGGGACAGGGGAGCTGAAGCTTTCTTT. This translates into CASSPTNRDRGAEAFF.

The chain has TRBV19 and TRBJ2-3; 10 positions match TRBD2. V dropped 3 bases and J dropped 4; count of bases not matched to a gene: 4. This CDR3 region has 15 residues. Per germline, CDR1 LNHDA and CDR2 SQIVND (reference sequence). CDR3 loop: CASSMRAGGPDTQYF. CDR3 DNA: TGTGCCAGTAGTATGCGAGCGGGGGGGCCAGATACGCAGTATTTT.

The rearrangement uses TRBV11-2 and TRBJ1-1; the match to TRBD1 covers 8 bases. This CDR3 is built from 15 residues. The junction had 10 bases not matched to a gene; V was cut back by 7 bases and J by 3 bases. Germline CDR1 SGHAT, CDR2 FQNNGV. The CDR3 sequence is CASTLGRGLYTEAFF. The CDR3 DNA reads as TGTGCCAGCACCTTGGGCAGGGGGCTTTACACTGAAGCTTTCTTT.

J is TRBJ1-4 and V is TRBV5-1; 7 bases are shared with TRBD1. Germline CDR1 reads SGHRS; CDR2 reads YFSETQ. The J segment lost 0 bases and the V segment lost 4 bases, leaving 6 bases of the junction unmatched. This CDR3 has 16 amino acids. CDR3 DNA sequence: TGCGCCAGCAGCCGACAGGGATCGGCAACTAATGAAAAACTGTTTTTT. This codes for CASSRQGSATNEKLFF. The complete variable domain, with remaining parts taken from reference TRBV5-1 and TRBJ1-4, reads KAGVTQTPRYLIKTRGQQVTLSCSPISGHRSVSWYQQTPGQGLQFLFEYFSETQRNKGNFPGRFSGRQFSNSRSEMNVSTLELGDSALYLCASSRQGSATNEKLFFGSGTQLSVL.

This chain joins TRBV5-1 and TRBJ2-5; 8 nucleotides align to TRBD2. Losses at the gene ends were 4 bases for V and 6 bases for J; bases not matched to a gene: 8. The CDR3 length is 14 residues. Per the germline V gene, CDR1 is SGHRS and CDR2 is YFSETQ. CDR3 amino acids: CASSARGAVKTQYF. The CDR3 DNA is TGCGCCAGCAGCGCGCGGGGGGCCGTGAAGACCCAGTACTTC.

The chain links TRBV7-3 to TRBJ2-2; a weak D match, TRBD2 (7 bases). Germline values: CDR1 SGHTA, CDR2 FQGTGA. The CDR3 is 16 amino acids. Trimming pared 2 bases from V and 0 bases from J, leaving 10 bases between. The CDR3 nucleotides are TGTGCCAGCAGCTTACGGGGGGCTGCGAACACCGGGGAGCTGTTTTTT. Encoded protein: CASSLRGAANTGELFF.

The rearrangement links TRBV25-1 to TRBJ1-6; unclear D gene. Trimming took off 2 bases at V and 7 bases at J, with 12 bases between the two ends. The CDR3 consists of 15 residues. Germline V gene sequence: CDR1 MGHDK, CDR2 SYGVNS. The CDR3 spells CASSERRLKNSPLHF. The CDR3 DNA sequence: TGTGCCAGCAGTGAAAGGAGATTAAAGAATTCACCCCTCCACTTT.

J is TRBJ1-6 and V is TRBV7-2; no firm D call. Germline assignment: CDR1 SGHTA and CDR2 FQGNSA. The CDR3 length is 16 residues. The V end lost 0 bases, the J end lost 6 bases, and 12 bases lay between the germline ends. CDR3 loop: CASSLASGSFNSPLHF. In DNA, the CDR3 is TGTGCCAGCAGCTTAGCATCGGGGAGTTTTAATTCACCCCTCCACTTT.

Worth noting for this clone: Other DNA variants within this sample encode the same CDR3. The genes are TRBV6-6 and TRBJ1-5; D is ambiguous. This CDR3 contains 13 residues. V was pared by 3 bases and J by 4 bases, with 7 bases between. The germline CDR1 and CDR2 sequences are MNHNY and SVGAGI (reference sequence). This chain's CDR3 is CASSYVGNQPQHF. Here the CDR3 DNA reads TGTGCCAGCAGTTATGTCGGGAATCAGCCCCAGCATTTT.

The chain carries TRBV27 and TRBJ2-5; 10 nucleotides align to TRBD2. The V gene's germline CDR1 is MNHEY and CDR2 SMNVEV (reference sequence). With 1 base clipped from V and 5 bases from J, the junction kept 4 bases outside the gene matches. The CDR3 totals 15 residues. CDR3 bases: TGTGCCAGCAGTTTATTCCTAGCGGGGGTGGAGACCCAGTACTTC. Its protein is CASSLFLAGVETQYF.

The chain combines TRBV18 with TRBJ2-7; the D gene is possibly TRBD1 (5 bases). Trimming pared 2 bases from V and 7 bases from J, leaving 15 bases between. Per germline, CDR1 KGHSH and CDR2 LQKENI. This CDR3 has 14 residues. CDR3 sequence: CASSPSREGREQYF. The CDR3 bases are TGTGCCAGCTCACCAAGCAGGGAAGGTAGGGAGCAGTACTTC.

This rearrangement joins TRBV5-4 to TRBJ1-6, with D tentatively TRBD1 (6 bases). The CDR3 is made up of 15 amino acids. Germline V gene sequence: CDR1 SGHNT, CDR2 YYREEE (reference sequence). Trimming pared 3 bases from V and 5 bases from J, leaving 12 bases between. CDR3 amino acids: CASSYIDRNNSPLHF. The CDR3 DNA sequence: TGTGCCAGCAGCTATATTGACAGGAATAATTCACCCCTCCACTTT.

The J gene is TRBJ2-5, the V gene TRBV29-1, with D perhaps matching TRBD1 (5 bases). The CDR3 covers 14 residues. The V gene's germline CDR1 is SQVTM and CDR2 ANQGSEA. Trimming took off 3 bases at V and 1 base at J, with 12 bases between the two ends. CDR3 in amino acids: CSVEILQAQETQYF. The CDR3 nucleotides are TGCAGCGTTGAGATTCTACAGGCCCAAGAGACCCAGTACTTC.

This sequence joins TRBV6-1 and TRBJ1-5, with TRBD1 matching 7 bases. The germline V gene has CDR1 MNHNS and CDR2 SASEGT. This CDR3 contains 15 residues. V lost 7 bases, J lost 2 bases, and 8 bases stayed unmatched. The chain's CDR3 is CASTRGGGRNQPQHF. In DNA form, the CDR3 reads TGTGCCAGCACTAGAGGGGGCGGACGCAATCAGCCCCAGCATTTT.

This clone was observed a few times. The chain combines TRBV10-2 with TRBJ2-5, with D perhaps matching TRBD1 (5 bases). The J call is in doubt because the DNA end fits TRBJ2-7 better. Per the germline V gene, CDR1 is WSHSY and CDR2 is SAAADI. This CDR3 region has 14 residues. The CDR3 DNA sequence: TGCGCCAGCACAGGGTCGAGGTCTAACTACGAGCAGTACTTC. Translated: CASTGSRSNYEQYF.

V and J are TRBV7-6 and TRBJ2-7; D not resolved. Germline lookup yields CDR1 SGHVS and CDR2 FNYEAQ. This CDR3 comprises 16 residues. V was shortened by 1 base and J by 5 bases, with 18 bases between the two germline ends. The CDR3 coding sequence is TGTGCCAGCAGCTTAGTAACCGTAGCCCGTTCTGACGAGCAGTACTTC. Protein: CASSLVTVARSDEQYF.

The chain employs TRBV7-3 and TRBJ2-5; TRBD1 agrees at 8 bases. The CDR3 covers 15 residues. The V gene's germline CDR1 is SGHTA and CDR2 FQGTGA. With 5 bases clipped from V and 1 base from J, the junction kept 6 bases outside the gene matches. CDR3 loop: CASSRVGQAQETQYF. Here the CDR3 DNA reads TGTGCCAGCAGCCGGGTGGGACAGGCCCAAGAGACCCAGTACTTC.

The J gene is TRBJ2-7, the V gene TRBV5-6, with D possibly TRBD1 on 5 matching bases. This CDR3 contains 13 residues. Germline CDR1 reads SGHDT; CDR2 reads YYEEEE. Trimming left V 1 base short and J 6 bases short, with 11 bases between. The CDR3 spells CASSLFAGIEQYF. The CDR3 DNA reads as TGTGCCAGCAGCTTGTTCGCAGGGATCGAGCAGTACTTC.

Only one count was recorded for this clone. The chain carries TRBV6-8 and TRBJ2-1, with 8 bases lining up with TRBD2. The V gene end was trimmed by 5 bases and the J gene end by 8 bases; junction bases not matched to a gene: 17. This CDR3 is built from 17 residues. Germline loops: CDR1 MNHGY, CDR2 SAAAGT. The CDR3 region is CASSTPRARGAGDEQFF. The DNA for the CDR3 is TGTGCCAGCAGTACCCCTCGCGCGCGGGGGGCCGGGGATGAGCAGTTCTTC.

The rearrangement uses TRBV27 and TRBJ1-2; D gene uncertain. V was trimmed by 5 bases and J by 7 bases, leaving 14 bases between them. The CDR3 has 13 amino acids. Germline CDR1 reads MNHEY; CDR2 reads SMNVEV (reference sequence). In nucleotides, the CDR3 is TGTGCCAGCAGTCCCAGGAACTTGTTTGGCTACACCTTC. Amino acids: CASSPRNLFGYTF.

CDR3: CASSVPGLVLVDTQYF. Here the CDR3 DNA reads TGTGCCAGCAGTGTTCCGGGACTAGTACTAGTAGATACGCAGTATTTT. The V call is TRBV2, the J call TRBJ2-3, with 8 bases aligning to TRBD2. J was trimmed by 5 bases and V by 4 bases; bases with no gene match: 11. CDR1 and CDR2 (germline): SNHLY, FYNNEI. The CDR3 is made up of 16 amino acids.

The V and J genes are TRBV19 and TRBJ2-7; tentatively, D is TRBD1 (6 bases). The CDR3 is made up of 15 amino acids. V gave up 6 bases and J gave up 0 bases, with 15 bases separating them. Germline CDR1 is LNHDA and CDR2 is SQIVND (reference sequence). The CDR3 bases are TGTGCCAGTAGCGACAGGTCAGACGGCTCCTACGAGCAGTACTTC. It specifies CASSDRSDGSYEQYF.